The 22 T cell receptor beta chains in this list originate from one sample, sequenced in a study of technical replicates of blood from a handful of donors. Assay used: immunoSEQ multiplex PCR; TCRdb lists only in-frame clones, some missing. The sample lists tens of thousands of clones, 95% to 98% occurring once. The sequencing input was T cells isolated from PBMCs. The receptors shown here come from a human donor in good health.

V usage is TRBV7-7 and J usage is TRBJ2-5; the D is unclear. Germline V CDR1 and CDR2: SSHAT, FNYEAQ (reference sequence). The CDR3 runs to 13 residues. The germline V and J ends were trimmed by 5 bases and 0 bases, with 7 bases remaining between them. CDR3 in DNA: TGTGCCAGCAGCCCCGACAACCAAGAGACCCAGTACTTC. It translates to CASSPDNQETQYF.

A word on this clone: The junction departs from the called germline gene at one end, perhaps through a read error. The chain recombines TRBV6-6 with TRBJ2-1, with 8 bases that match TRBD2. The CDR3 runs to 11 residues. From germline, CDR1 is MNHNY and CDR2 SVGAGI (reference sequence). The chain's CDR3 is CASSYSGLVLF. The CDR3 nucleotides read TGTGCCAGCAGTTACTCGGGACTAGTTCTCTTC.

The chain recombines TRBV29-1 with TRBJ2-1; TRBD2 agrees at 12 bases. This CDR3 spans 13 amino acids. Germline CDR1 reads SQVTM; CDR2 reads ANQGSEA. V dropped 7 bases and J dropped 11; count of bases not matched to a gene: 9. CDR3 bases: TGCAGCGCTAGCCTAGCGGGAGGGCCGAAGCAGTTCTTC. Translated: CSASLAGGPKQFF.

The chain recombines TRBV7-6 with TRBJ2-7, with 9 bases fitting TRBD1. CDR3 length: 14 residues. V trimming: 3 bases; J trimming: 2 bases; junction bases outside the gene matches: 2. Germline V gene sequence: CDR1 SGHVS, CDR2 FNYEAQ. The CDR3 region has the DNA TGTGCCAGCAGCTTTGGGGACAGGGCCTACGAGCAGTACTTC. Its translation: CASSFGDRAYEQYF.

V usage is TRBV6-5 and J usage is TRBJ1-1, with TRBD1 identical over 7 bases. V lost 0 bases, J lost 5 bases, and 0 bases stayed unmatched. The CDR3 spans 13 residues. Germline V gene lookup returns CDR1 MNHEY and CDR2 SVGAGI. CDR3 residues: CASSYSGQTEAFF. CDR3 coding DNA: TGTGCCAGCAGTTACTCGGGACAGACTGAAGCTTTCTTT.

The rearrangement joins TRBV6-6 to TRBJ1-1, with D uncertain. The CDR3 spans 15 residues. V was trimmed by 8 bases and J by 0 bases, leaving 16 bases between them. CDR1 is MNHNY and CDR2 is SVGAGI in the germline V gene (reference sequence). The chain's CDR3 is CASVPGSPVNTEAFF. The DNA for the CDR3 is TGTGCCAGCGTACCGGGTTCGCCGGTGAACACTGAAGCTTTCTTT.

CDR3: CASSEALLGGTYEQYF. The CDR3 bases are TGTGCCAGCAGTGAAGCGCTTCTGGGGGGGACCTACGAGCAGTACTTC. This chain joins TRBV6-1 and TRBJ2-7, with TRBD2 matching over 7 bases. The J segment lost 2 bases and the V segment lost 0 bases, leaving 7 bases of the junction unmatched. There are 16 residues in the CDR3. Germline V gives CDR1 MNHNS, CDR2 SASEGT.

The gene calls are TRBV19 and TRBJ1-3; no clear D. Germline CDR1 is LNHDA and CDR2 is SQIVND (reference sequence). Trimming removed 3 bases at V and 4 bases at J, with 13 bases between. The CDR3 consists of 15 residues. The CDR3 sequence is CASSIRHLKGNTIYF. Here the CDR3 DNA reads TGTGCCAGTAGTATCAGGCACCTGAAGGGAAACACCATATATTTT.

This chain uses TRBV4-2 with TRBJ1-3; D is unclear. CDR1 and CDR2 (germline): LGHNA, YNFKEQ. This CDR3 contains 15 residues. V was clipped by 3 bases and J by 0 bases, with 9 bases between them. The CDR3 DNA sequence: TGTGCCAGCAGCCATGACACCAACTCTGGAAACACCATATATTTT. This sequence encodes CASSHDTNSGNTIYF.

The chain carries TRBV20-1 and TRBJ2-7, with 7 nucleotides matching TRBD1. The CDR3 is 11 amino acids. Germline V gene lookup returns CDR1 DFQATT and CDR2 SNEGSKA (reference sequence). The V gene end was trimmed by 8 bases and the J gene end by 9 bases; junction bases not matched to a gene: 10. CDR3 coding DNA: TGCAGTCTAAAGGACAGGCCTACGCAGTACTTC. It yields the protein CSLKDRPTQYF.

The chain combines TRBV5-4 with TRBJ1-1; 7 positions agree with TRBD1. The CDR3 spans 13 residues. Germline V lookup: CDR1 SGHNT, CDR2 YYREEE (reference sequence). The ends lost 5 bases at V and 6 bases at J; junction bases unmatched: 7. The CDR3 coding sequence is TGTGCCAGCAGTTTTACCGGGACAGCTGAAGCTTTCTTT. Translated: CASSFTGTAEAFF. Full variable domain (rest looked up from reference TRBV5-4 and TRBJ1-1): ETGVTQSPTHLIKTRGQQVTLRCSSQSGHNTVSWYQQALGQGPQFIFQYYREEENGRGNFPPRFSGLQFPNYSSELNVNALELDDSALYLCASSFTGTAEAFFGQGTRLTVV.

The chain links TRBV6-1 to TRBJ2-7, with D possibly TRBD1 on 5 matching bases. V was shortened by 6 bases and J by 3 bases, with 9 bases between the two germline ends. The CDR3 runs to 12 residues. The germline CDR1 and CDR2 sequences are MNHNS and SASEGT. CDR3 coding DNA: TGTGCCAGCAGGGGGCCTAACTACGAGCAGTACTTC. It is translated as CASRGPNYEQYF.

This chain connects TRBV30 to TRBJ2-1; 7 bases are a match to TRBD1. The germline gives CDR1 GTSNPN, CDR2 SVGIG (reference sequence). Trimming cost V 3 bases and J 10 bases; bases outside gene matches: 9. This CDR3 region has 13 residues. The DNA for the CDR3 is TGTGCCTGGAGATTAACAGGGGTCGACGAGCAGTTCTTC. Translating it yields CAWRLTGVDEQFF.

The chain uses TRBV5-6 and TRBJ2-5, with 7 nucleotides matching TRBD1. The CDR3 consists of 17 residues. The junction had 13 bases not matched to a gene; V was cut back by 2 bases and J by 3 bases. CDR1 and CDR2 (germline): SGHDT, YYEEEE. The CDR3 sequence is CASSFIEGAEVEETQYF. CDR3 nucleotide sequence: TGTGCCAGCAGCTTTATAGAGGGGGCAGAAGTCGAAGAGACCCAGTACTTC.

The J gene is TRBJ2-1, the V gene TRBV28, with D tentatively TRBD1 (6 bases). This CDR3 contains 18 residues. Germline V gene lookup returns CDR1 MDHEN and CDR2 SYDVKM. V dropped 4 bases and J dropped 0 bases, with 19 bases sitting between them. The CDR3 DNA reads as TGTGCCAGCAGTTCACCTCGAACAGGGCTTTCCTCCTACAATGAGCAGTTCTTC. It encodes CASSSPRTGLSSYNEQFF.

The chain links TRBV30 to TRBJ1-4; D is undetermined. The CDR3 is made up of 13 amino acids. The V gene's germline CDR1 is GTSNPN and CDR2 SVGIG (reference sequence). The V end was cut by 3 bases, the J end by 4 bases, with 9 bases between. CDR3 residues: CAWSGGFNEKLFF. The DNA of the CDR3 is TGTGCCTGGAGCGGAGGTTTTAATGAAAAACTGTTTTTT.

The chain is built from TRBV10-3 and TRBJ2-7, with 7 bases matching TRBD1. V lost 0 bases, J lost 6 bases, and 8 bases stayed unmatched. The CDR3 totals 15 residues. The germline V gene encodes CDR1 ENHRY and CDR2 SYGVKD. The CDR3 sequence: CAISESTQSGGEQYF. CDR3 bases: TGTGCCATCAGTGAGTCTACCCAATCAGGGGGCGAGCAGTACTTC.

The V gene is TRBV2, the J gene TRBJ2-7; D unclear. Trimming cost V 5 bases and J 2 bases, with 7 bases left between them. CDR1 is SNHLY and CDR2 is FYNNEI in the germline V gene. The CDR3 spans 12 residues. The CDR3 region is CASSPYPYEQYF. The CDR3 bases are TGTGCCAGCAGTCCCTATCCCTACGAGCAGTACTTC.

CDR3 DNA: TGTGCCAGCAGTGAAATGACTAGCTCAGATACGCAGTATTTT. Translating gives CASSEMTSSDTQYF. The chain joins TRBV6-1 to TRBJ2-3, with TRBD2 matching 7 bases. The CDR3 is made up of 14 amino acids. CDR1 and CDR2 from the germline V gene are MNHNS and SASEGT. The V segment lost 2 bases and the J segment 4 bases; nucleotides outside the gene matches: 3.

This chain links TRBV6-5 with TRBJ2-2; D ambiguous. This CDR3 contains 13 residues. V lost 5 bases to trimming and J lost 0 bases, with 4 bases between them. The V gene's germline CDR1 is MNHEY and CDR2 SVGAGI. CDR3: CASSPSNTGELFF. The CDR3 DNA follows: TGTGCCAGCAGTCCTTCGAACACCGGGGAGCTGTTTTTT.

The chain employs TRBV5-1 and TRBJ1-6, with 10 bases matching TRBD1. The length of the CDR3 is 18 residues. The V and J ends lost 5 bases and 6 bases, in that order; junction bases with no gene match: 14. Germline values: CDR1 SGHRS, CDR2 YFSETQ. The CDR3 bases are TGCGCCAGCAGTTTAAGACCTACCGGGACAGGGGTTAATTCACCCCTCCACTTT. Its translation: CASSLRPTGTGVNSPLHF.

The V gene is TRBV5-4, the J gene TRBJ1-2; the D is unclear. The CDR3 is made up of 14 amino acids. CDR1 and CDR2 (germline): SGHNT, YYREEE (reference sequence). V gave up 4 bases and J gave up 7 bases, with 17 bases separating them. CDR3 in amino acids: CASSQRIGSGGYTF. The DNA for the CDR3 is TGTGCCAGCAGCCAGAGGATAGGTTCTGGTGGCTACACCTTC.